Following are 28 T cell receptor beta chains from one sample sequenced in a study of blood T cell repertoires in COVID-19. Profiling relied on immunoSEQ multiplex PCR, and the TCRdb table lists in-frame clones only, not all of them. The sample lists 95,000 to 150,000 clones, around 83% occurring once. The sample taken for sequencing was PBMCs or T cells enriched from blood (not recorded which). These TCRs come from a young woman who had recovered from COVID-19.

V is TRBV11-3 and J is TRBJ2-1; TRBD2 aligns across 9 bases. Germline trimming cut 3 bases from V and 2 bases from J; bases unmatched to any gene: 14. The germline V gene encodes CDR1 SGHNT and CDR2 YENEEA. The CDR3 is 19 amino acids. CDR3 DNA: TGTGCCAGCAGCTTTGGTAGCGGGAGAGTTTCGGGCACCTACAATGAGCAGTTCTTC. As protein: CASSFGSGRVSGTYNEQFF.

V usage is TRBV2 and J usage is TRBJ2-5; D perhaps matches TRBD1 (7 bases). V was trimmed by 3 bases and J by 5 bases, leaving 13 bases between them. The CDR3 is 14 amino acids. CDR1 is SNHLY and CDR2 is FYNNEI in the germline V gene. In nucleotides, the CDR3 is TGTGCCAGCAGTGACCGGGCAGGGGGGGAGACCCAGTACTTC. Translating it yields CASSDRAGGETQYF. The full variable domain, completed using reference TRBV2 and TRBJ2-5, is EPEVTQTPSHQVTQMGQEVILRCVPISNHLYFYWYRQILGQKVEFLVSFYNNEISEKSEIFDDQFSVERPDGSNFTLKIRSTKLEDSAMYFCASSDRAGGETQYFGPGTRLLVL.

The genes are TRBV28 and TRBJ1-5; TRBD1 aligns across 7 bases. The germline gives CDR1 MDHEN, CDR2 SYDVKM. The V segment lost 7 bases and the J segment 0 bases; nucleotides outside the gene matches: 9. The CDR3 covers 16 residues. The CDR3 DNA reads TGTGCCAGCACACCAGGGGGGACCCATAGCAATCAGCCCCAGCATTTT. Translation gives CASTPGGTHSNQPQHF.

This clone was seen a few times. CDR3 sequence: CASTRETQYF. CDR3 DNA sequence: TGCGCCAGCACGCGGGAGACCCAGTACTTC. The rearrangement links TRBV10-1 to TRBJ2-5; D remains unclear. Germline V gene sequence: CDR1 WNHNN, CDR2 SYGVQD (reference sequence). The CDR3 runs to 10 residues. Trimming removed 7 bases from V and 5 bases from J, with 5 bases in between.

The table lists this clone with a count of one. The chain carries TRBV7-9 and TRBJ1-1; possibly TRBD1 for D (6 bases). This CDR3 spans 15 amino acids. Deletions cut 0 bases from V and 1 base from J, with 9 bases between. Germline V lookup: CDR1 SEHNR, CDR2 FQNEAQ (reference sequence). This chain's CDR3 is CASSLARTENTEAFF. DNA of the CDR3: TGTGCCAGCAGCTTAGCGCGGACAGAGAACACTGAAGCTTTCTTT.

This clone was counted a single time. The chain combines TRBV7-8 with TRBJ2-3; D may be TRBD2 (6 bases). Deletions cut 5 bases from V and 2 bases from J, with 8 bases between. The CDR3 loop spans 13 amino acids. The germline CDR1 and CDR2 sequences are SGHVS and FQNEAQ. CDR3 residues: CASSRDFTDTQYF. The CDR3 bases are TGTGCCAGCAGCCGGGACTTCACAGATACGCAGTATTTT.

This clone was seen just once. The V call is TRBV6-1, the J call TRBJ2-1; D may be TRBD1 (6 bases). The germline V gene encodes CDR1 MNHNS and CDR2 SASEGT. V was clipped by 3 bases and J by 7 bases, with 13 bases between them. The CDR3 totals 14 residues. CDR3 coding DNA: TGTGCCAGCAGTGAGCTACAGGGTAGGAATGAGCAGTTCTTC. It is translated as CASSELQGRNEQFF.

This rearrangement joins TRBV6-5 to TRBJ2-1; no firm D call. V lost 8 bases, J lost 2 bases, and 10 bases lay in between. Per the germline V gene, CDR1 is MNHEY and CDR2 is SVGAGI. The CDR3 extends over 13 amino acids. For the CDR3, the DNA is TGTGCCAGCGCCCTTCGGGCCTACAATGAGCAGTTCTTC. Translated: CASALRAYNEQFF.

The CDR3, as DNA: TGTGCCAGCAGCCAAGAGTCAGGTGGAAACACCATATATTTT. Its translation: CASSQESGGNTIYF. The chain recombines TRBV3-1 (or the pseudogene TRBV3-2) with TRBJ1-3; no definite D call. CDR3 length equals 14 residues. Germline V gene sequence: CDR1 LGHDT, CDR2 YNNKEL (reference sequence). V was trimmed by 0 bases and J by 3 bases, leaving 6 bases between them.

The gene calls are TRBV6-1 and TRBJ2-3; TRBD1 agrees at 9 bases. CDR3 length: 16 amino acids. With V trimmed by 4 bases and J by 3 bases, 8 bases remained unmatched. Germline CDR1 MNHNS, CDR2 SASEGT. CDR3 amino acids: CASSVLQGAVTDTQYF. As DNA, the CDR3 is TGTGCCAGCAGTGTCTTACAGGGGGCAGTAACAGATACGCAGTATTTT.

This clone was counted a few times. V gene TRBV27 combines with J gene TRBJ1-1; possible D gene TRBD1, 6 bases. Germline V lookup: CDR1 MNHEY, CDR2 SMNVEV (reference sequence). Trimming removed 0 bases from V and 8 bases from J, with 13 bases in between. This CDR3 is built from 14 residues. The DNA for the CDR3 is TGTGCCAGCAGTTTATCACTCAGGGGTATCGAAGCTTTCTTT. It codes for CASSLSLRGIEAFF.

This clone was observed a single time. The genes are TRBV5-4 and TRBJ1-5; D not certain. V was pared by 3 bases and J by 0 bases, with 13 bases between. This CDR3 comprises 16 residues. Germline CDR1 is SGHNT and CDR2 is YYREEE (reference sequence). CDR3 in amino acids: CASSYTGLYSNQPQHF. CDR3 sequence (DNA): TGTGCCAGCAGCTATACTGGGCTTTATAGCAATCAGCCCCAGCATTTT.

The chain combines TRBV7-3 with TRBJ2-6, with D maybe TRBD1 (5 bases). The CDR3 has 17 residues. V was trimmed by 0 bases and J by 0 bases, leaving 9 bases between them. CDR1 is SGHTA, CDR2 FQGTGA, per germline. CDR3 protein: CASSLTGALSGANVLTF. The DNA for the CDR3 is TGTGCCAGCAGCTTAACAGGGGCCCTCTCTGGGGCCAACGTCCTGACTTTC.

This clone was detected a few times. J is TRBJ2-2 and V is TRBV7-9, with a weak D call TRBD2 (5 bases). From germline, CDR1 is SEHNR and CDR2 FQNEAQ (reference sequence). The V and J ends lost 0 bases and 4 bases respectively, with 9 bases between them. This CDR3 has 15 amino acids. The CDR3 nucleotides are TGTGCCAGCAGCTTAGCGGGAGCGAGCACCGGGGAGCTGTTTTTT. Its translation is CASSLAGASTGELFF.

The V gene is TRBV18, the J gene TRBJ1-2; D might be TRBD1 (6 bases). V was shortened by 2 bases and J by 6 bases, with 13 bases between the two germline ends. CDR1 is KGHSH, CDR2 LQKENI, per germline. This CDR3 is 14 amino acids long. The CDR3 sequence is CASSPGGGANGYTF. The CDR3 coding sequence is TGTGCCAGCTCACCAGGCGGGGGCGCGAATGGCTACACCTTC.

This clone appeared a few times. The rearrangement joins TRBV18 to TRBJ2-5; 11 positions match TRBD2. With 2 bases clipped from V and 3 bases from J, the junction kept 5 bases outside the gene matches. Germline CDR1 and CDR2: KGHSH and LQKENI. The CDR3 has 16 residues. The DNA for the CDR3 is TGTGCCAGCTCACCATTGGGACTAGCGGTCAAAGAGACCCAGTACTTC. This gives the protein CASSPLGLAVKETQYF.

V is TRBV5-6 and J is TRBJ2-5; TRBD2 matches at 10 bases. J lost 5 bases, V lost 4 bases, and 8 bases had no gene match. Looked up from germline, CDR1 is SGHDT and CDR2 is YYEEEE. CDR3 length: 15 residues. This CDR3 reads CASSIVAGGWETQYF. Written as DNA, the CDR3 is TGTGCCAGCAGCATAGTAGCGGGGGGCTGGGAGACCCAGTACTTC.

This chain joins TRBV15 and TRBJ2-2; 8 bases line up with TRBD1. Germline V lookup: CDR1 LNHNV, CDR2 YYDKDF (reference sequence). Germline trimming cut 4 bases from V and 3 bases from J; bases unmatched to any gene: 16. The CDR3 sequence is 19 residues long. The DNA for the CDR3 is TGTGCCACCAGCACAAATGGACAGGGCCCAAAGCCATACACCGGGGAGCTGTTTTTT. The encoded protein is CATSTNGQGPKPYTGELFF.

The J gene is TRBJ1-1, the V gene TRBV30; 8 bases align to TRBD1. Germline values: CDR1 GTSNPN, CDR2 SVGIG (reference sequence). Unmatched junction bases numbered 0, after V lost 1 base and J lost 8 bases. This CDR3 is 11 amino acids long. CDR3 protein: CAWSGTGEAFF. The CDR3 nucleotides are TGTGCCTGGAGTGGGACAGGGGAAGCTTTCTTT.

The chain uses TRBV5-4 and TRBJ2-2, with 11 positions matching TRBD1. Germline assignment: CDR1 SGHNT and CDR2 YYREEE (reference sequence). There are 15 residues in the CDR3. Losses at the gene ends were 4 bases for V and 6 bases for J; bases not matched to a gene: 5. This CDR3 is CASSRQGQGAGELFF. CDR3 nucleotide sequence: TGTGCCAGCAGCCGCCAGGGACAGGGGGCCGGGGAGCTGTTTTTT.

The chain uses TRBV4-3 and TRBJ2-2; 14 bases agree with TRBD2. This CDR3 is 18 amino acids long. With V trimmed by 0 bases and J by 4 bases, 4 bases remained unmatched. CDR1 LGHNA and CDR2 YSLEER come from the germline V gene. The CDR3: CASSQDGTSGSFTGELFF. CDR3 coding DNA: TGCGCCAGCAGCCAAGATGGGACTAGCGGGAGTTTCACCGGGGAGCTGTTTTTT.

The chain couples TRBV7-2 to TRBJ2-1; TRBD2 aligns across 9 bases. V trimming: 0 bases; J trimming: 10 bases; junction bases outside the gene matches: 7. The CDR3 is 15 residues long. Per the germline V gene, CDR1 is SGHTA and CDR2 is FQGNSA. The CDR3 DNA reads as TGTGCCAGCAGCTTAGCGGGCGGGAGGGCCGGAGAGCAGTTCTTC. Translated: CASSLAGGRAGEQFF.

The chain has TRBV4-2 and TRBJ1-4; 8 nucleotides match TRBD1. Germline CDR1 is LGHNA and CDR2 is YNFKEQ. The V gene end was trimmed by 1 base and the J gene end by 1 base; junction bases not matched to a gene: 5. The length of the CDR3 is 17 residues. The CDR3 here is CASSQGDDRGTNEKLFF. Written as DNA, the CDR3 is TGTGCCAGCAGCCAAGGGGACGACAGGGGAACTAATGAAAAACTGTTTTTT.

The V call is TRBV28, the J call TRBJ1-4, with TRBD1 matching over 7 bases. The germline gives CDR1 MDHEN, CDR2 SYDVKM. CDR3 length: 16 amino acids. The V segment lost 2 bases and the J segment 5 bases; nucleotides outside the gene matches: 8. The CDR3 loop is CASSLPVTGINEKLFF. For the CDR3, the DNA is TGTGCCAGCAGTTTACCCGTGACAGGGATAAATGAAAAACTGTTTTTT.

The chain has TRBV6-5 and TRBJ1-2, with 9 positions matching TRBD1. Germline V gene data show CDR1 as MNHEY and CDR2 as SVGAGI. The CDR3 contains 13 residues. The V and J ends lost 6 bases and 7 bases, in that order; junction bases with no gene match: 6. The CDR3 sequence: CASRRGTGSGYTF. In DNA form, the CDR3 reads TGTGCCAGCAGGCGAGGGACAGGGTCTGGCTACACCTTC.

This clone was observed a handful of times. The chain employs TRBV7-3 and TRBJ2-6, with D possibly matching TRBD1 (6 bases). Germline loops: CDR1 SGHTA, CDR2 FQGTGA. The CDR3 contains 16 residues. V was cut by 9 bases and J by 0 bases, with 15 bases left in between. The CDR3 coding sequence is TGTGCCAGTTCTTCTCAGGGGAACTCTGGGGCCAACGTCCTGACTTTC. The encoded protein is CASSSQGNSGANVLTF.

The chain has TRBV18 and TRBJ2-4, with D tentatively TRBD2 (6 bases). This CDR3 has 18 residues. The germline V and J ends were trimmed by 3 bases and 1 base, with 19 bases remaining between them. Per the germline V gene, CDR1 is KGHSH and CDR2 is LQKENI. The CDR3 nucleotides read TGTGCCAGCTCACCTGGGCTCCCCGCCAGCGGGGCCAAAAACATTCAGTACTTC. Protein product: CASSPGLPASGAKNIQYF. Full variable domain (outside the CDR3, taken from reference TRBV18 and TRBJ2-4): NAGVMQNPRHLVRRRGQEARLRCSPMKGHSHVYWYRQLPEEGLKFMVYLQKENIIDESGMPKERFSAEFPKEGPSILRIQQVVRGDSAAYFCASSPGLPASGAKNIQYFGAGTRLSVL.

This chain links TRBV6-5 with TRBJ2-1; D might be TRBD1 (5 bases). The CDR3 is made up of 15 amino acids. Trimming shortened V by 5 bases and J by 2 bases, and 13 bases separated the two germline ends. CDR1 and CDR2 (germline): MNHEY, SVGAGI. The CDR3: CASSPGADTYNEQFF. Written as DNA, the CDR3 is TGTGCCAGCAGTCCTGGCGCGGACACCTACAATGAGCAGTTCTTC.